Only one count was recorded for the clone carrying this T cell receptor (beta chain). Antigen: not known. This sample is part of a study of cytomegalovirus exposure and HLA in healthy donors. Regarding the study as a whole: For TCR beta chains, V- and J-gene trimming was later linked to a missense DCLRE1C variant. By HLA locus, TCR association rates varied in a later analysis, with DRB1 showing the most and HLA-C the fewest.

CDR1 is MNHEY and CDR2 is SMNVEV in the germline V gene (reference sequence). Trimming removed 2 bases from V and 4 bases from J, with 9 bases in between. The length of the CDR3 is 14 residues. The PCR was carried out with 60 Vbeta primers and 13 Jbeta primers. TCRdb keeps only in-frame clones here, not all; method: immunoSEQ multiplex PCR. The sample holds around 150,000 clones, 80% seen once. The rearrangement links TRBV27 to TRBJ1-5; D not certain. This receptor was identified in a man aged 18 to 29 in good health and CMV-seropositive. The specimen was PBMCs. Written as DNA, the CDR3 is TGTGCCAGCAGTTTAGCGACGGGGAATCAGCCCCAGCATTTT. It is translated as CASSLATGNQPQHF.